The 15 T cell receptor beta chains given below trace back to one sample, sequenced in a study of T cell repertoires in cytomegalovirus infection. Via MiXCR, TCRdb re-called the reads, giving one row per CDR3 protein. The sample holds about 320,000 distinct CDR3 sequences, around a tenth seen once. The specimen was PBMCs. These receptor sequences come from a human donor in good health (CMV status not recorded). Some clones in this sample may be carry-over from other donors' samples.

This clonotype was seen ten or more times. The rearrangement links TRBV7-2 to TRBJ2-1, with 10 positions matching TRBD1. V shed 4 bases, J shed 1 base, and the junction held 4 bases outside the gene matches. The CDR3 is made up of 16 amino acids. Germline CDR1 is SGHTA and CDR2 is FQGNSA. The CDR3 sequence is CASSSRQGASYNEQFF. The CDR3 DNA reads as TGTGCCAGCAGCTCGAGACAGGGGGCATCCTACAATGAGCAGTTCTTC.

This clonotype was seen only a few times. The V and J genes are TRBV6-2 or TRBV6-3 and TRBJ2-2; 8 positions match TRBD2. There are 16 residues in the CDR3. The J segment lost 0 bases and the V segment lost 5 bases, leaving 5 bases of the junction unmatched. Germline V gene sequence: CDR1 MNHEY, CDR2 SVGEGT. CDR3 sequence: CASSAPGLANTGELFF. CDR3 coding DNA: TGTGCCAGCAGTGCCCCGGGACTAGCGAACACCGGGGAGCTGTTTTTT.

V and J are TRBV11-2 and TRBJ2-4; 10 bases line up with TRBD2. Germline-derived CDR1 and CDR2 are SGHAT and FQNNGV. The length of the CDR3 is 16 residues. After removal of 5 bases from V and 5 bases from J, the junction contained 9 bases not matched to a gene. The CDR3 sequence is CASSQQPGLAQNIQYF. The CDR3 DNA is TGTGCCAGCAGCCAACAACCGGGACTAGCGCAAAACATTCAGTACTTC.

This clonotype has only a few counts. The chain uses TRBV24-1 and TRBJ2-1; 13 nucleotides line up with TRBD2. The germline V gene has CDR1 KGHDR and CDR2 SFDVKD. The CDR3 runs to 16 residues. The J segment lost 4 bases and the V segment lost 2 bases, leaving 1 base of the junction unmatched. The CDR3 reads CATSDSTSGGYNEQFF. The CDR3 DNA sequence: TGTGCCACCAGTGATTCGACTAGCGGGGGGTACAATGAGCAGTTCTTC.

This clonotype was detected a few times. This chain links TRBV5-1 with TRBJ2-7; 7 bases map to TRBD1. Germline V gene lookup returns CDR1 SGHRS and CDR2 YFSETQ. The CDR3 has 16 residues. J gave up 0 bases and V 6 bases, and 12 bases lay outside the gene matches. The CDR3 reads CASTGTPRTGSYEQYF. CDR3 nucleotide sequence: TGCGCCAGCACCGGTACCCCTAGGACAGGCTCCTACGAGCAGTACTTC.

The rearrangement joins TRBV7-9 to TRBJ2-3; D perhaps matches TRBD2 (6 bases). The CDR3 runs to 14 residues. Trimming left V 5 bases short and J 9 bases short, with 18 bases between. Germline V lookup: CDR1 SEHNR, CDR2 FQNEAQ (reference sequence). In DNA form, the CDR3 reads TGTGCCAGCAGCCTTCCGGGGGACTGGGACACGCAGTATTTT. It yields the protein CASSLPGDWDTQYF. Full variable domain (rest looked up from reference TRBV7-9 and TRBJ2-3): DTGVSQNPRHKITKRGQNVTFRCDPISEHNRLYWYRQTLGQGPEFLTYFQNEAQLEKSRLLSDRFSAERPKGSFSTLEIQRTEQGDSAMYLCASSLPGDWDTQYFGPGTRLTVL.

The chain links TRBV11-2 to TRBJ1-2; tentatively, D is TRBD1 (6 bases). This CDR3 has 15 amino acids. V lost 1 base and J lost 3, with 12 bases in between. Per the germline V gene, CDR1 is SGHAT and CDR2 is FQNNGV. The CDR3 sequence is CASSLGAGDDYGYTF. In DNA, the CDR3 is TGTGCCAGCAGCTTAGGGGCAGGGGATGACTATGGCTACACCTTC.

This clonotype showed up just a few times. The CDR3 is CATTGGNQPQHF. The CDR3 region has the DNA TGTGCCACGACAGGGGGGAATCAGCCCCAGCATTTT. J is TRBJ1-5 and V is TRBV10-3; 9 positions match TRBD1. Germline loops: CDR1 ENHRY, CDR2 SYGVKD. The junction had 2 bases not matched to a gene; V was cut back by 10 bases and J by 4 bases. The CDR3 is 12 residues long.

This clonotype appeared many times. V is TRBV5-4 and J is TRBJ2-1, with 11 bases matching TRBD1. This CDR3 is 16 amino acids long. Germline V CDR1 and CDR2: SGHNT, YYREEE (reference sequence). V was clipped by 4 bases and J by 5 bases; unmatched bases: 8. The CDR3 nucleotides read TGTGCCAGCAGCGAAGGGGACAGGGGGTTTAACAATGAGCAGTTCTTC. It translates to CASSEGDRGFNNEQFF. The full variable domain, rest sourced from reference TRBV5-4 and TRBJ2-1, is ETGVTQSPTHLIKTRGQQVTLRCSSQSGHNTVSWYQQALGQGPQFIFQYYREEENGRGNFPPRFSGLQFPNYSSELNVNALELDDSALYLCASSEGDRGFNNEQFFGPGTRLTVL.

With respect to this clonotype: Because the CDR3 is missing its conserved closing phenylalanine or tryptophan, this is likely a read error. The DNA is omitted, as the CDR3 cannot be located on it reliably, and the CDR3 follows TCRdb's listing. The V and J genes are TRBV7-9 and TRBJ2-1; the table's TRBD1 call for D was not verified on the DNA. Germline assignment: CDR1 SEHNR and CDR2 FQNEAQ (reference sequence). The CDR3 is made up of 15 amino acids, end residues included. The CDR3 spells CASSVLWDRGGGTTL.

This clonotype has a count of ten or more. V gene TRBV7-2 combines with J gene TRBJ1-2; no clear D. V was shortened by 5 bases and J by 1 base, with 5 bases between the two germline ends. The CDR3 covers 12 residues. The V gene's germline CDR1 is SGHTA and CDR2 FQGNSA. This CDR3 reads CASSNSNYGYTF. CDR3 coding DNA: TGTGCCAGCAGCAACAGTAACTATGGCTACACCTTC.

Ten or more counts support this clonotype. The V call is TRBV7-2, the J call TRBJ2-3; D is unclear. The ends were cut back, 0 bases at V and 1 base at J, with 11 bases in the middle. The CDR3 contains 16 residues. Germline lookup yields CDR1 SGHTA and CDR2 FQGNSA. CDR3 sequence: CASSLAGTTGTDTQYF. DNA of the CDR3: TGTGCCAGCAGCTTAGCTGGCACTACAGGCACAGATACGCAGTATTTT. Complete variable domain (other parts from reference TRBV7-2 and TRBJ2-3): GAGVSQSPSNKVTEKGKDVELRCDPISGHTALYWYRQSLGQGLEFLIYFQGNSAPDKSGLPSDRFSAERTGGSVSTLTIQRTQQEDSAVYLCASSLAGTTGTDTQYFGPGTRLTVL.

The chain recombines TRBV5-1 with TRBJ1-1; 7 nucleotides match TRBD1. The trim removed 4 bases at V and 5 bases at J, leaving 8 bases unmatched. Germline loops: CDR1 SGHRS, CDR2 YFSETQ. This CDR3 comprises 14 residues. The CDR3 DNA follows: TGCGCCAGCAGCGCCGAAACAGGGGTGACTGAAGCTTTCTTT. Translating it yields CASSAETGVTEAFF.

This clonotype was recorded a few times. As DNA, the CDR3 is TGTGCCAGCAACTACGACGGCGGAGGGAATTCACCCCTCCACTTT. Its translation is CASNYDGGGNSPLHF. The V call is TRBV7-4, the J call TRBJ1-6; the D is unclear. V lost 7 bases and J 7 bases, leaving 17 bases between the germline ends. Germline CDR1 SGHVT, CDR2 SQSDAQ. This CDR3 has 15 amino acids.

V gene TRBV12-3 or TRBV12-4 combines with J gene TRBJ1-4; D possibly corresponds to TRBD1 (5 bases). This CDR3 comprises 16 residues. Trimming cost V 7 bases and J 8 bases, with 23 bases left between them. The CDR3 nucleotides are TGTGCCAGCACCCTCGGCCAGGGTGCCCTTCCCGAAAAACTGTTTTTT. Protein product: CASTLGQGALPEKLFF.